This entry features one T cell receptor beta chain sequence. The antigen this receptor binds is unknown. No much larger clone is present one base from it, and per-base qualities are unavailable. To sequence the TCRbeta CDR3 region, genomic DNA was isolated from the sorted cells. The immunoSEQ Assay was used for sequencing of TCRbeta CDR3 regions. TCRdb stores this immuneACCESS table with in-frame sequences only. Part of the clones is absent; in the studies checked, under half of the shortfall reflects unresolved V genes, and no reason is known for the rest. This sample gives about 45,000 clones in total; roughly 90% of them show up just once. The ten largest clones add up to less than 20% of the sample. This sample was taken from a study of OX40 agonist ivuxolimab in advanced cancers. Some background on the complete study: Ivuxolimab, which targeted the costimulatory receptor OX40 (CD134), was an agonistic, fully human IgG2 monoclonal antibody. Intravenous ivuxolimab was administered to patients every 2 weeks at six dose levels: 0.01, 0.1, 0.3, 1.5, 3 and 10 mg/kg. Among the 52 dose-escalation patients, around 20 had hepatocellular carcinoma, around 15 melanoma, 9 renal cell carcinoma and 9 head and neck cancer. The dose-escalation cohort was about 87% male with a mean age of 60 years, ranging from 23 to 79. Prior anti-PD-1, anti-PD-L1 or anti-CTLA-4 therapy was permitted, and roughly two fifths of dose-escalation patients had received checkpoint inhibitors. Three dose-escalation patients achieved partial responses, one with hepatocellular carcinoma and two with cutaneous melanoma. The purpose of peripheral TCRbeta sequencing was to test whether ivuxolimab changed TCR sequence diversity and led to clonal T-cell expansion. The monotherapy dose-escalation portion (N ≈ 50 patients) of the phase I ivuxolimab trial is reported in the paper. The full study reports these points: At doses of 0.1 to 3.0 mg/kg, clonal expansion of both CD4+ and CD8+ blood T cells was observed from baseline to week 6. After ivuxolimab, expanded clones were on average more numerous among CD8+ T cells than among CD4+ T cells. In the 0.1-3.0 mg/kg groups, partial responders were among the patients with the lowest normalized peripheral clonal expansion, particularly in CD8+ T cells. The antigen specificity of the clonally expanded peripheral T cells was not determined. Low levels of normalized T-cell clonal expansion were also shown by some nonresponding patients.

The trial excluded patients who had a history of autoimmune disease or who were on systemic immunosuppression. Peripheral blood for TCR sequencing was collected from all dose cohorts at baseline, on cycle 4 day 1, and on cycle 7 day 1. The samples were drawn from a first-in-human, open-label, multicenter phase I dose-escalation trial of ivuxolimab. Adults with locally advanced or metastatic head and neck squamous cell, hepatocellular, melanoma or renal cell carcinoma were enrolled in the trial. Before TCR sequencing, CD4+ and CD8+ T cells were separately sorted from peripheral blood. The CDR3 starts with the cysteine, ends with the phenylalanine, and has 17 residues. Solely the CDR3 DNA is kept, with 51 bases framed from the first base. At the junction V is shortened by 3 bases and J by 0 bases, with 20 bases in between. CDR1 is given as GTSNPN and CDR2 as SVGIG, both from the germline V gene (reference sequence).

The sequence came from an adult with an advanced solid tumor such as melanoma, head and neck, liver or kidney cancer. Recombination connected TRBV30 to TRBJ1-1, and possibly TRBD1, on 5 matching bases. The material was CD4+ or CD8+ T cells sorted from blood, obtained in a trial of the OX40 agonist ivuxolimab. The CDR3 is CAWRKDLYDRMNTEAFF. The sequence in DNA is TGTGCCTGGAGGAAAGACTTGTACGACAGAATGAACACTGAAGCTTTCTTT.